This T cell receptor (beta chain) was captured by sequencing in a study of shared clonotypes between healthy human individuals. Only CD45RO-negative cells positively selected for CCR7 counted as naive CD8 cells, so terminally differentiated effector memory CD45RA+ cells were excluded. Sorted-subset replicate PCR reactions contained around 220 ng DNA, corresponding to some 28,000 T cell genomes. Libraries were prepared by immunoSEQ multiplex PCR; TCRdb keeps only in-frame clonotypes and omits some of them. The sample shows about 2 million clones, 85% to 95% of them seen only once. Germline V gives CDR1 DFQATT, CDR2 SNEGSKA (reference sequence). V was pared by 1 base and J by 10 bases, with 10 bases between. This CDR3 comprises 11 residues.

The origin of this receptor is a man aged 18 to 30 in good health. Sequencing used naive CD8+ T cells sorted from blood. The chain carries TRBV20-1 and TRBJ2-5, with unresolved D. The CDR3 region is CSARVGGIQYF. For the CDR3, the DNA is TGCAGTGCTAGAGTCGGTGGGATCCAGTACTTC.